The clone carrying this T cell receptor beta chain occurred once. What it recognizes is unknown. This record comes from a study of cytomegalovirus exposure and HLA in healthy donors. Study as a whole: The approximately 130 validation repertoires were reported in a later analysis to have been generated on the same platform as the 500 to 700 first-cohort repertoires. Findings of the study overall: Under in vitro conditions, a few CMV-associated chains were confirmed as specific for CMV antigens. The study put 150 to 200 TCR beta chains on its list as cytomegalovirus-associated. Most TCR sequences were seen very rarely across donors, but some public TCRs occurred in many.

Clones were sequenced by immunoSEQ multiplex PCR, and TCRdb holds only the in-frame ones, with some missing. This repertoire shows 150,000 or so clones, around nine tenths found once; its top ten account for 2.7%. The length of the CDR3 is 14 residues. Trimming left V 1 base short and J 2 bases short, with 9 bases between. CDR1 and CDR2 (germline): KGHSH, LQKENI. Sequenced material: PBMCs. The chain carries TRBV18 and TRBJ2-7; tentatively, D is TRBD1 (6 bases). This receptor was obtained from a man aged 18 to 30 in good health and CMV-seropositive. The CDR3 protein is CASSPLGQTYEQYF. CDR3 in DNA: TGTGCCAGCTCACCACTCGGACAGACCTACGAGCAGTACTTC.